Listed below are T cell receptor beta chains from one sample, sequenced in a study of shared clonotypes between healthy human individuals. The data were produced by immunoSEQ multiplex PCR, yet TCRdb's version contains in-frame clones alone and is incomplete. Here the sample spans about 450,000 clones, 70% to 80% being singletons. Sequencing used PBMCs. The source of these receptors is a woman aged 40 to 50 in good health. Some clones in this sample may be carry-over from other donors' samples. Both conserved end residues are part of each CDR3. A D gene is named only where the DNA matches it firmly. The size entry is marked missing in some rows and otherwise reads once, few, many or a size class.

size,D,J,V,DNA,CDR3
NA,NA,TRBJ1-4,TRBV4-1,TGCGCCAGCAGCCGCATCCAAGGCGAACTGTTTTTT,CASSRIQGELFF
NA,NA,TRBJ2-5,TRBV28,TGTGCCAGCAGTTCGCCCCCCGCGACCCAGTACTTC,CASSSPPATQYF
NA,NA,TRBJ2-1,TRBV6-5,TGTGCCAGCAGAGCTACGCCAGCCCAAAGGAATGAGCAGTTCTTC,CASRATPAQRNEQFF
NA,NA,TRBJ1-2,TRBV28,TGTGCCAGCAGGCTCGGGATTGGCAGACCCCCAGAGTATGGCTACACCTTC,CASRLGIGRPPEYGYTF
NA,NA,TRBJ1-1,TRBV28,TGTGCCAGCAGTTGGATTCAGGCGAACACTGAAGCTTTCTTT,CASSWIQANTEAFF
NA,TRBD1,TRBJ1-6,TRBV5-6,TGTGCCAGCAGCGCTCCGGGACAGGGGTATTCACCCCTCCACTTT,CASSAPGQGYSPLHF
once,NA,TRBJ2-1,TRBV30,TGTGCCTGGAGTATAGGCGGCTCCTACAATGAGCAGTTCTTC,CAWSIGGSYNEQFF
NA,TRBD2,TRBJ2-1,TRBV5-1,TGCGCCAGCAGCCCGGGACTAGCGGGAGGGCCGTACAATGAGCAGTTCTTC,CASSPGLAGGPYNEQFF
NA,TRBD1,TRBJ2-4,TRBV29-1,TGCAGCGTTGGGACAGGGGGCGACATTCAGTACTTC,CSVGTGGDIQYF
few,NA,TRBJ2-7,TRBV7-2,TGTGCCAGCAGCTGGACAGCCGGAGGGTCCGAGCAGTACTTC,CASSWTAGGSEQYF
few,NA,TRBJ1-1,TRBV19,TGTGCCAGTAGGCATGCGGGACACCCCTTGCGGAACACTGAAGCTTTCTTT,CASRHAGHPLRNTEAFF
NA,TRBD1,TRBJ1-5,TRBV28,TGTGCCAGCAGTGGGGGGGGGACAGGGCATCAGCCCCAGCATTTT,CASSGGGTGHQPQHF
few,TRBD2,TRBJ2-1,TRBV2,TGTGCCATCCTCCTGACTAGCGGGCCTTACAATGAGCAGTTCTTC,CAILLTSGPYNEQFF
NA,NA,TRBJ1-1,TRBV21-1,TGTGCCAGCCCCCTAGACAGGGGCCACCTATTGAACACTGAAGCTTTCTTT,CASPLDRGHLLNTEAFF
NA,TRBD2,TRBJ2-5,TRBV11-2,TGTGCCAGCAGCTCGGGACTAGCGGGAAGGCGTGGGGAGACCCAGTACTTC,CASSSGLAGRRGETQYF
NA,NA,TRBJ1-2,TRBV30,TGTGCCTGGAGTGTAGTTGGACGGCAACGCTATGGCTACACCTTC,CAWSVVGRQRYGYTF
once,TRBD2,TRBJ2-1,TRBV9,TGTGCCAGCAGCGCCCCGTCTAGCGGGGGTTACAATGAGCAGTTCTTC,CASSAPSSGGYNEQFF
NA,NA,TRBJ1-4,TRBV2,TGTGCCAGCAGACTCAGTTCAACTAATGAAAAACTGTTTTTT,CASRLSSTNEKLFF
NA,NA,TRBJ1-4,TRBV27,TGTGCCAGCAGATTAGCGGGGGCTGGGAATGAAAAACTGTTTTTT,CASRLAGAGNEKLFF
many,TRBD2,TRBJ2-5,TRBV6-1,TGTGCCAGCAGTGAGGGGGGTAGCGGGGTACAAGAGACCCAGTACTTC,CASSEGGSGVQETQYF
NA,NA,TRBJ1-2,TRBV30,TGTGCCTTCGCCGGGCCCACCAACTATGGCTACACCTTC,CAFAGPTNYGYTF
NA,TRBD1,TRBJ2-3,TRBV2,TGTGCCAGCAGTCCCCCGGGACAGGGGACAGATACGCAGTATTTT,CASSPPGQGTDTQYF
NA,TRBD1,TRBJ1-1,TRBV6-5,TGTGCCAGCAGTAAAGGGGGCGCGAGTTTTACTGAAGCTTTCTTT,CASSKGGASFTEAFF
NA,NA,TRBJ1-3,TRBV2,TGTGCCAGCAGTGAAGCGCGGCAAAATGGAAACACCATATATTTT,CASSEARQNGNTIYF
NA,NA,TRBJ2-3,TRBV7-9,TGTGCCAGCAGCTTCGGGGGTTCAGATACGCAGTATTTT,CASSFGGSDTQYF
NA,TRBD1,TRBJ2-5,TRBV6-5,TGTGCCAGCAGTTACGACAGGGGGCGCGGAGAGACCCAGTACTTC,CASSYDRGRGETQYF
once,NA,TRBJ2-7,TRBV4-1,TGCGCCAGCAGCACAGACGTCAGTTTCTACGAGCAGTACTTC,CASSTDVSFYEQYF
NA,NA,TRBJ2-2,TRBV9,TGTGCCAGCAGCGTAGTGAGCGTCACCGGGGAGCTGTTTTTT,CASSVVSVTGELFF
NA,NA,TRBJ1-5,TRBV4-1,TGCGCCAGCAGCCAAGTCGTTGGGGGACGGAATAATCAGCCCCAGCATTTT,CASSQVVGGRNNQPQHF
NA,NA,TRBJ2-2,TRBV29-1,TGCAGCGGTGAAGTCGGCACCGGGGAGCTGTTTTTT,CSGEVGTGELFF